Shown below are 19 T cell receptor beta chains from a single sample sequenced in a study of T cells in Graves' hyperthyroidism and ophthalmopathy. It was RNA transcripts that yielded the amplified TCR beta CDR3 regions. The HTBI primer set was used in a first-round RT-PCR of the TCR CDR3. Each CDR3 protein gets one entry after TCRdb re-called the multiplex PCR reads with MiXCR. The repertoire holds approximately 610,000 distinct CDR3 sequences, 16% seen once, with around a sixth in the top ten. The sample consisted of blood. The source of these receptors is a woman aged 18 to 35 with Graves' hyperthyroidism.

This clonotype was counted many times. V and J are TRBV24-1 and TRBJ2-1; 9 nucleotides align to TRBD1. Germline values: CDR1 KGHDR, CDR2 SFDVKD. CDR3 size: 16 residues. Trimming removed 3 bases from V and 5 bases from J; junction bases left unmatched: 7. The CDR3 DNA reads as TGTGCCACCAGTGATCCGTTGGGACAGGGAAACAATGAGCAGTTCTTC. Protein product: CATSDPLGQGNNEQFF.

Comment on this clonotype: Being one base from a much bigger clone, this may be a read error. This chain joins TRBV12-3 or TRBV12-4 and TRBJ1-2; 11 bases are shared with TRBD1. Unmatched junction bases numbered 10, after V lost 6 bases and J lost 7 bases. The CDR3 is made up of 15 amino acids. CDR3 nucleotide sequence: TGTGCCAGCAGGCACGGGACAGGGGGGGGAAGTGGCTACACCTTC. It codes for CASRHGTGGGSGYTF.

This clonotype showed up many times. This chain links TRBV20-1 with TRBJ2-5; maybe TRBD2 (6 bases). V was cut by 5 bases and J by 0 bases, with 7 bases left in between. Per germline, CDR1 DFQATT and CDR2 SNEGSKA (reference sequence). This CDR3 is 12 amino acids long. CDR3 loop: CSAAGYQETQYF. CDR3 nucleotide sequence: TGCAGTGCTGCGGGGTACCAAGAGACCCAGTACTTC.

This clonotype was counted many times. The rearrangement links TRBV3-1 to TRBJ2-1, with a weak D call TRBD1 (5 bases). From germline, CDR1 is LGHDT and CDR2 YNNKEL (reference sequence). The CDR3 contains 13 residues. V was clipped by 0 bases and J by 6 bases, with 6 bases between them. The CDR3 bases are TGTGCCAGCAGCCAAGATAGGGGCAATGAGCAGTTCTTC. Amino acids: CASSQDRGNEQFF.

This clonotype showed up just a few times. J is TRBJ1-6 and V is TRBV11-3; D is unclear. V lost 0 bases, J lost 7 bases, and 4 bases lay in between. This CDR3 comprises 13 residues. Germline assignment: CDR1 SGHNT and CDR2 YENEEA. The CDR3 is CASSLESNSPLHF. DNA of the CDR3: TGTGCCAGCAGCTTAGAATCGAATTCACCCCTCCACTTT.

This clonotype turned up a few times. The chain carries TRBV15 and TRBJ2-4, with D possibly TRBD1 on 5 matching bases. CDR3 length: 16 residues. V shed 3 bases and J shed 2 bases, with 14 bases lying between them. From germline, CDR1 is LNHNV and CDR2 YYDKDF (reference sequence). The CDR3 nucleotides read TGTGCCACCAGCAGCGTGGGGCTATGGACCAAAAACATTCAGTACTTC. Translating gives CATSSVGLWTKNIQYF.

This clonotype was observed at least ten times. The chain combines TRBV27 with TRBJ2-5; tentative D call: TRBD1 (6 bases). The V gene's germline CDR1 is MNHEY and CDR2 SMNVEV (reference sequence). Trimming took off 3 bases at V and 0 bases at J, with 8 bases between the two ends. This CDR3 has 14 residues. The DNA for the CDR3 is TGTGCCAGCAGTTTCCGGGACAACCAAGAGACCCAGTACTTC. Translating gives CASSFRDNQETQYF.

The gene calls are TRBV10-3 and TRBJ2-3, with D maybe TRBD2 (5 bases). V was trimmed by 10 bases and J by 0 bases, leaving 17 bases between them. Germline V gene data show CDR1 as ENHRY and CDR2 as SYGVKD. This CDR3 contains 15 residues. The CDR3 loop reads CATLMGADSTDTQYF. The CDR3 nucleotides are TGTGCCACCCTGATGGGAGCAGACAGCACAGATACGCAGTATTTT.

This clonotype was picked up a small number of times. This chain links TRBV14 with TRBJ2-3; 11 bases are a match to TRBD1. V shed 3 bases and J 6 bases; nucleotides not matched to a gene: 5. Germline-derived CDR1 and CDR2 are SGHDN and FVKESK. The CDR3 loop spans 15 amino acids. The CDR3 DNA is TGTGCCAGCAGCCAGCGGACAGGGGGCGTTGATACGCAGTATTTT. Translated, it gives CASSQRTGGVDTQYF.

This clonotype was seen many times. This chain joins TRBV20-1 and TRBJ1-1; D remains ambiguous. The V gene's germline CDR1 is DFQATT and CDR2 SNEGSKA (reference sequence). The V gene lost 4 bases and the J gene lost 11 bases, with 17 bases spanning the gap. This CDR3 is built from 12 residues. CDR3 bases: TGCAGTGCTAAAGGCGAGGCCCGCGAGGCTTTCTTT. Translation gives CSAKGEAREAFF.

The CDR3 nucleotides are TGCGCCAGCAGCCAAGCGGGGGCCAGCACAGATACGCAGTATTTT. Protein: CASSQAGASTDTQYF. This sequence joins TRBV4-3 and TRBJ2-3; D is perhaps TRBD1 or TRBD2 (6 bases each). The CDR3 length is 15 residues. V gave up 1 base and J gave up 0 bases, with 8 bases separating them. Germline V gene sequence: CDR1 LGHNA, CDR2 YSLEER.

At least ten counts were recorded for this clonotype. The V and J genes are TRBV19 and TRBJ2-1; TRBD2 aligns across 9 bases. The junction had 10 bases not matched to a gene; V was cut back by 10 bases and J by 6 bases. Germline V lookup: CDR1 LNHDA, CDR2 SQIVND (reference sequence). There are 14 residues in the CDR3. Here the CDR3 DNA reads TGTGCCACCCAGCGCGGGGGGGCAGGCAATGAGCAGTTCTTC. It yields the protein CATQRGGAGNEQFF. Using reference TRBV19 and TRBJ2-1 for the parts outside the CDR3, the full variable domain is DGGITQSPKYLFRKEGQNVTLSCEQNLNHDAMYWYRQDPGQGLRLIYYSQIVNDFQKGDIAEGYSVSREKKESFPLTVTSAQKNPTAFYLCATQRGGAGNEQFFGPGTRLTVL.

The chain employs TRBV6-1 and TRBJ1-2; D is unclear. Germline loops: CDR1 MNHNS, CDR2 SASEGT. V was cut by 7 bases and J by 1 base, with 16 bases left in between. This CDR3 comprises 15 residues. DNA for the CDR3: TGTGCCAGCACCCCTATCGGACGGATTAACTATGGCTACACCTTC. It codes for CASTPIGRINYGYTF.

This clonotype occurred many times. The rearrangement joins TRBV6-1 to TRBJ1-1; no firm D call. V lost 2 bases and J 4 bases, leaving 8 bases between the germline ends. Germline values: CDR1 MNHNS, CDR2 SASEGT. This CDR3 has 13 amino acids. As DNA, the CDR3 is TGTGCCAGCAGTGAATTACAGATCACTGAAGCTTTCTTT. It specifies CASSELQITEAFF.

This clonotype showed up many times. The chain combines TRBV7-9 with TRBJ2-4, with D perhaps TRBD1 or TRBD2 (7 bases each). The V gene's germline CDR1 is SEHNR and CDR2 FQNEAQ (reference sequence). The CDR3 loop spans 14 amino acids. Trimming pared 4 bases from V and 9 bases from J, leaving 16 bases between. CDR3 DNA sequence: TGTGCCAGCAGCTCAGGGGGGGCCGGTGGCATTCAGTACTTC. Its translation: CASSSGGAGGIQYF.

About this clonotype: This may come from a read error, since a much larger clone is one base off. This sequence joins TRBV5-1 and TRBJ2-1; TRBD2 matches 8 bases. Germline CDR1 SGHRS, CDR2 YFSETQ. CDR3 length: 15 residues. The CDR3 here is CASSQPLAEDGEQFF. The CDR3 DNA sequence: TGTGCCAGCAGCCAGCCACTAGCGGAGGACGGGGAGCAGTTCTTC.

At least ten counts were recorded for this clonotype. At one boundary the junction diverges from the germline segment, which might be a read error. The rearrangement uses TRBV13 and TRBJ2-3; 9 positions agree with TRBD2. The germline CDR1 and CDR2 sequences are PRHDT and FYEKMQ (reference sequence). The CDR3 totals 15 residues. This CDR3 is CASSPGLARTDTQYF. The CDR3 DNA is TGCGCCAGCAGCCCCGGACTAGCGAGAACAGATACGCAGTATTTT.

Ten or more counts support this clonotype. The chain has TRBV12-3 or TRBV12-4 and TRBJ2-7, with 9 bases matching TRBD2. Germline trimming cut 8 bases from V and 2 bases from J; bases unmatched to any gene: 10. The CDR3 consists of 15 residues. The CDR3, as DNA: TGTGCCAGCTCTCCCCAGCGGGAGGTTACCTACGAGCAGTACTTC. Amino acid sequence: CASSPQREVTYEQYF.

This clonotype showed up just a few times. V gene TRBV12-3 or TRBV12-4 combines with J gene TRBJ1-5; tentative D call: TRBD1 (5 bases). CDR3 length: 15 residues. Trimming removed 7 bases from V and 1 base from J, with 14 bases in between. CDR3 coding DNA: TGTGCCAGCAACACCGGGACTCGCAGCAATCAGCCCCAGCATTTT. Protein: CASNTGTRSNQPQHF.